The TCR beta chain under discussion was sequenced for a study of blood T cell repertoires in COVID-19. Clones were sequenced by immunoSEQ multiplex PCR, and TCRdb holds only the in-frame ones, with some missing. The table includes around 200,000 clones, about 86% detected once. Unmatched junction bases numbered 7, after V lost 6 bases and J lost 2 bases. CDR3 length equals 15 residues. Per germline, CDR1 MNHEY and CDR2 SVGAGI. Source material: peripheral blood. The chain combines TRBV6-5 with TRBJ2-1, with 7 positions matching TRBD1. The receptor was isolated from a young man with active or convalescent COVID-19. CDR3 protein: CASSPTGQPYNEQFF. The CDR3 nucleotides read TGTGCCAGCAGCCCAACGGGACAGCCCTACAATGAGCAGTTCTTC.